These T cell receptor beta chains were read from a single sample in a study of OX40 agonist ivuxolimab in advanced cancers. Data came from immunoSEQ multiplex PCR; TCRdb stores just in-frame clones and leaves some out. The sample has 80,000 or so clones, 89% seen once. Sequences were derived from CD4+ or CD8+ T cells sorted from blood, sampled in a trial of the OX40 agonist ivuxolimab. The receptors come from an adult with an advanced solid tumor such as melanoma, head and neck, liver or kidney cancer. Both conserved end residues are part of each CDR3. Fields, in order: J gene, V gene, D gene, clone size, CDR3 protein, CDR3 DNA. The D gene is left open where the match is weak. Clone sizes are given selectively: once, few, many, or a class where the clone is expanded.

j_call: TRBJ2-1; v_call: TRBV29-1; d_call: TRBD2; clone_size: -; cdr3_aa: CSVEIGGTSSYNEQFF; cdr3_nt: TGCAGCGTTGAAATCGGGGGGACTAGCTCCTACAATGAGCAGTTCTTC
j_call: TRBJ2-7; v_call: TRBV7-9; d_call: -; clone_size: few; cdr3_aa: CASSLSGGAPYEQYF; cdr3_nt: TGTGCCAGCAGCTTATCTGGCGGGGCTCCCTACGAGCAGTACTTC
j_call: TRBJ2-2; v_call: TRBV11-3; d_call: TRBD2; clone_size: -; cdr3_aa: CASSFSGGARRGTGELFF; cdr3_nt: TGTGCCAGCAGCTTTAGCGGGGGGGCCAGGCGAGGCACCGGGGAGCTGTTTTTT
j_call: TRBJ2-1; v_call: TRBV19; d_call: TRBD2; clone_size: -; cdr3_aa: CASRRREGPDEQFF; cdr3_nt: TGTGCCAGTAGGAGGCGGGAGGGCCCGGATGAGCAGTTCTTC
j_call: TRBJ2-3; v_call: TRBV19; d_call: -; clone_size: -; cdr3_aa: CASSMRRAGVGTDTQYF; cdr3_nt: TGTGCCAGTAGTATGCGTCGGGCAGGGGTCGGCACAGATACGCAGTATTTT
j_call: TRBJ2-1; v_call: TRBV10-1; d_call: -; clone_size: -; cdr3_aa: CASSEPGKLYNEQFF; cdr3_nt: TGCGCCAGCAGTGAACCCGGGAAACTTTACAATGAGCAGTTCTTC
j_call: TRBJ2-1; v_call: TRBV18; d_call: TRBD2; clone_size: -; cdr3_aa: CASSPGLAGVNEQFF; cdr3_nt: TGTGCCAGCTCACCGGGACTAGCGGGAGTCAATGAGCAGTTCTTC
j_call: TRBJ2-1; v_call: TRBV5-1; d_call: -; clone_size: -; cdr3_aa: CASSSLGEEQFF; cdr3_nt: TGCGCCAGCAGCTCGCTAGGTGAGGAGCAGTTCTTC
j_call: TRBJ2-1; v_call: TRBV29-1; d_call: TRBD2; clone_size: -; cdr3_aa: CSVEGSRGRAYNEQFF; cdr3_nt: TGCAGCGTTGAAGGTTCTCGGGGGAGGGCCTACAATGAGCAGTTCTTC
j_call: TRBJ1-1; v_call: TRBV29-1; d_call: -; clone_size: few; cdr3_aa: CSVPKGGLITEAFF; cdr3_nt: TGCAGCGTTCCCAAGGGGGGACTGATCACTGAAGCTTTCTTT
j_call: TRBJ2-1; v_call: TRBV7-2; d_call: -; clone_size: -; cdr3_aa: CASSLSRGFSYNEQFF; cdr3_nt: TGTGCCAGCAGCTTGAGCAGGGGTTTCTCCTACAATGAGCAGTTCTTC
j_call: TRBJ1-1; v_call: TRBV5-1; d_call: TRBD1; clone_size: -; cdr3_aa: CASSLGQETTEAFF; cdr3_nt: TGCGCCAGCAGCTTAGGACAGGAAACGACTGAAGCTTTCTTT
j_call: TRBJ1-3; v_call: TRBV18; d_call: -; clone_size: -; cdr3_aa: CASSPSGFSARGNTIYF; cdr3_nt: TGTGCCAGCTCACCATCTGGTTTCAGTGCAAGGGGAAACACCATATATTTT
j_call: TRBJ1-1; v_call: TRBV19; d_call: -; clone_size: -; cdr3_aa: CASCRRRGTEAFF; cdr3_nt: TGTGCCAGTTGCCGAAGACGGGGCACTGAAGCTTTCTTT
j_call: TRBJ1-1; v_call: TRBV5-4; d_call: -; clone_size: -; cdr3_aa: CASRAGTSMNTEAFF; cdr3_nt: TGTGCCAGCAGAGCTGGGACGTCCATGAACACTGAAGCTTTCTTT
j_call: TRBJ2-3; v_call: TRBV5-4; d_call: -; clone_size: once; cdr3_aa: CASSRPGTDTQYF; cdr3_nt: TGTGCCAGCAGCCGACCAGGGACAGATACGCAGTATTTT
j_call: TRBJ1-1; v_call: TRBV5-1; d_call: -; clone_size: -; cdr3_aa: CASSLDALNVGTEAFF; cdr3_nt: TGCGCCAGCAGCTTGGACGCTCTTAACGTCGGCACTGAAGCTTTCTTT
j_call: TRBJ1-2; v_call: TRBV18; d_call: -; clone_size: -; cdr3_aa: CASSPFVGDSDGYTF; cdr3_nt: TGTGCCAGCTCACCCTTTGTGGGTGATTCTGATGGCTACACCTTC
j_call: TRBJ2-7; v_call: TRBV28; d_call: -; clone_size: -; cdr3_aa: CASSLRGRGSYEQYF; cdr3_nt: TGTGCCAGCAGTTTAAGAGGCAGGGGCTCCTACGAGCAGTACTTC
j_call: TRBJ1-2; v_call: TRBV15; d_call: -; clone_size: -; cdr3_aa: CATSRDPPGGRNYGYTF; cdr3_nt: TGTGCCACCAGCAGAGATCCGCCGGGGGGCAGAAACTATGGCTACACCTTC
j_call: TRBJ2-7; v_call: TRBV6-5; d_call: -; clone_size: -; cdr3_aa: CASSVEGNFEQYF; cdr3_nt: TGTGCCAGCAGTGTCGAGGGGAACTTCGAGCAGTACTTC
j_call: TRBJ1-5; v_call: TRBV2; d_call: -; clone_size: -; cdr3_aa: CASSEGANQPQHF; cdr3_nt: TGTGCCAGCAGTGAAGGGGCCAATCAGCCCCAGCATTTT
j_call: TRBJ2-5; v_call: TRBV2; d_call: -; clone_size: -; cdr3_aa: CASRVAGETQYF; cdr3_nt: TGTGCCAGCAGGGTGGCGGGGGAGACCCAGTACTTC
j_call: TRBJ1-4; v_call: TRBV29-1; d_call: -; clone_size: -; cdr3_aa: CSVGQSNEKLFF; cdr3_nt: TGCAGCGTAGGACAATCTAATGAAAAACTGTTTTTT
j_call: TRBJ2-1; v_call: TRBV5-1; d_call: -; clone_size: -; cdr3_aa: CASSLARDYNEQFF; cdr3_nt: TGCGCCAGCAGCTTGGCCCGAGACTACAATGAGCAGTTCTTC
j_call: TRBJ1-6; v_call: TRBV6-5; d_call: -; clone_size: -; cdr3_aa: CASSYSRVSPLHF; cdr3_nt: TGTGCCAGCAGTTACTCAAGGGTGTCACCCCTCCACTTT
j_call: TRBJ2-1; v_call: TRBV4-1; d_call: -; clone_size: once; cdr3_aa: CASSRTGAEQFF; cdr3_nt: TGCGCCAGCAGCCGGACGGGGGCTGAGCAGTTCTTC
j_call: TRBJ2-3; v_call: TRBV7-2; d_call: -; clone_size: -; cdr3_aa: CASSHSSRGTDTQYF; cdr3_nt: TGTGCCAGCAGCCATTCATCCCGGGGCACAGATACGCAGTATTTT
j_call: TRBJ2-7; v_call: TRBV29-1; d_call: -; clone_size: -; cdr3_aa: CSVVEQTYEQYF; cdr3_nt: TGCAGCGTTGTGGAACAGACCTACGAGCAGTACTTC
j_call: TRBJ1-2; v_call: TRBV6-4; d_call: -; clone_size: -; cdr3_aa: CASSLTGLNYGYTF; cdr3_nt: TGTGCCAGCAGCCTTACAGGGCTCAACTATGGCTACACCTTC
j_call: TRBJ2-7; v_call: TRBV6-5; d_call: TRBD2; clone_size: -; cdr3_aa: CASSYGLAGVEQYF; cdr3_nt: TGTGCCAGCAGTTACGGGTTAGCGGGAGTTGAGCAGTACTTC
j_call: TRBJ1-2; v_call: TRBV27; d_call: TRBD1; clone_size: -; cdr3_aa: CASSLGSGGNYGYTF; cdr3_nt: TGTGCCAGCAGTTTAGGGTCAGGGGGGAACTATGGCTACACCTTC
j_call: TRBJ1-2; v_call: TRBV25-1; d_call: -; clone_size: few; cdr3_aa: CASSEGRNYGYTF; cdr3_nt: TGTGCCAGCAGTGAGGGCCGAAACTATGGCTACACCTTC
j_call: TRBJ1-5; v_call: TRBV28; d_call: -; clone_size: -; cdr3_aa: CASSPEGGYSNQPQHF; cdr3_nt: TGTGCCAGCAGCCCAGAGGGGGGTTATAGCAATCAGCCCCAGCATTTT
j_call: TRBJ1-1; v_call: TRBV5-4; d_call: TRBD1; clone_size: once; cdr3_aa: CASSSADRGNTEAFF; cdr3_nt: TGTGCCAGCAGCTCCGCCGACAGGGGGAACACTGAAGCTTTCTTT
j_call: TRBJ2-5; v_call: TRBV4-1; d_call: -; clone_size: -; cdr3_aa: CASSRTRGETQYF; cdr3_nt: TGCGCCAGCAGTCGGACTAGGGGGGAGACCCAGTACTTC
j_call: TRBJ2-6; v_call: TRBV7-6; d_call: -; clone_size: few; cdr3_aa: CASSTGTHNSGANVLTF; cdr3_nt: TGTGCCAGCAGCACCGGGACTCATAACTCTGGGGCCAACGTCCTGACTTTC
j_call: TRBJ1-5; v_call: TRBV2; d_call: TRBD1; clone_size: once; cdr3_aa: CASSPDRGDQPQHF; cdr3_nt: TGTGCCAGCAGTCCTGACAGGGGGGACCAGCCCCAGCATTTT
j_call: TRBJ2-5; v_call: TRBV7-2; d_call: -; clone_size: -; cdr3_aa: CASSRQEGETQYF; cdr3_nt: TGTGCCAGCAGCCGCCAGGAGGGAGAGACCCAGTACTTC
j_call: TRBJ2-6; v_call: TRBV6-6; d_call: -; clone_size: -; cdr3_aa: CASRPSGASGANVLTF; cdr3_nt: TGTGCCAGCCGGCCGTCAGGCGCCTCTGGGGCCAACGTCCTGACTTTC
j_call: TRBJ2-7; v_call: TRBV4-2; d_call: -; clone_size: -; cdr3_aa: CASSEGPYEQYF; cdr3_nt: TGTGCCAGCAGCGAGGGACCCTACGAGCAGTACTTC
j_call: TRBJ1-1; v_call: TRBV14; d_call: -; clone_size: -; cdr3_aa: CASSQAGKRVEAFF; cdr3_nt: TGTGCCAGCAGCCAAGCGGGGAAGAGGGTTGAAGCTTTCTTT
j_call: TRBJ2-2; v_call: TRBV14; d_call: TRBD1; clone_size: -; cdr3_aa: CASSPTNRGPGELFF; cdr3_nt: TGTGCCAGCAGCCCCACCAATAGGGGGCCCGGGGAGCTGTTTTTT
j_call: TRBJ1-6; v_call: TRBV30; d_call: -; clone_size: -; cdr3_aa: CAWNPGSAYSPLHF; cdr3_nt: TGTGCCTGGAACCCGGGATCCGCATATTCACCCCTCCACTTT
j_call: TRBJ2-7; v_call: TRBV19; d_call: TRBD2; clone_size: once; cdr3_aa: CASSINGRLAGSYEQYF; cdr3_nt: TGTGCCAGTAGTATAAATGGTCGTCTAGCGGGGTCCTACGAGCAGTACTTC
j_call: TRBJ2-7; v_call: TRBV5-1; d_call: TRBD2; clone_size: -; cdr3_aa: CASSPLAGWGDEQYF; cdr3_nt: TGCGCCAGCTCGCCTCTAGCGGGCTGGGGAGACGAGCAGTACTTC